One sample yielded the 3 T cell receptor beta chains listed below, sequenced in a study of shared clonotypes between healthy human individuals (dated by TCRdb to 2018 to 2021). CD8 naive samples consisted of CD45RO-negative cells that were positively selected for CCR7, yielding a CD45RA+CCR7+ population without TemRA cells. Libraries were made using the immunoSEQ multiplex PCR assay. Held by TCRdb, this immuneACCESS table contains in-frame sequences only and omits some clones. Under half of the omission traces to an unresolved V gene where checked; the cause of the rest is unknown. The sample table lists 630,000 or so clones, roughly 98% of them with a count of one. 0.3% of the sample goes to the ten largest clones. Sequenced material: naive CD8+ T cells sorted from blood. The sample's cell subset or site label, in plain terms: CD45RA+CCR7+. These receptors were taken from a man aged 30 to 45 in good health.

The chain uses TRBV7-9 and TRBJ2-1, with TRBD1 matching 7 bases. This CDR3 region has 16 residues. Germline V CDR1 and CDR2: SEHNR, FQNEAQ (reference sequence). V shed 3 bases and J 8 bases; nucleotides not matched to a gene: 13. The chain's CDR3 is CASSFIPRTGVHEQFF. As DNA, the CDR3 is TGTGCCAGCAGCTTTATCCCCCGAACAGGGGTCCATGAGCAGTTCTTC.

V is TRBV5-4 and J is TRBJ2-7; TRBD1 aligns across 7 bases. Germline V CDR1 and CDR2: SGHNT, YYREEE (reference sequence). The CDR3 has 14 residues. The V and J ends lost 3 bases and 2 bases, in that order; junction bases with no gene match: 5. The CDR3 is CASSSRQGPYEQYF. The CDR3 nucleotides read TGTGCCAGCAGCTCCCGACAGGGACCCTACGAGCAGTACTTC.

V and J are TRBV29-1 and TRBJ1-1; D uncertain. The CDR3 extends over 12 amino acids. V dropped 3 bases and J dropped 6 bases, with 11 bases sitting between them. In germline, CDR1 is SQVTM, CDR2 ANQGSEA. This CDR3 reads CSVEPLLAEAFF. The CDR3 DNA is TGCAGCGTTGAGCCCCTCCTCGCTGAAGCTTTCTTT.